A single sample gave rise to the 13 T cell receptor beta chains below, sequenced in a study of naive and memory T cell subsets (dated by TCRdb to the late 2010s). The library was obtained by UMI-ligation and nested PCR. The instrument given in TCRdb is Illumina MiSeq. An equimolar mix of two oligonucleotides covering both TRBC1 and TRBC2 was used as the beta constant-region primer. Four rounds of PCR, combining the SP2 primer with nested alpha and beta constant-region primers, were used to amplify the ligated cDNA. The public reads were reprocessed in TCRdb via fastp at Q25 and MiXCR, keeping in-frame beta chains. A single entry per CDR3 protein holds the most common genes and DNA from its merged rows. Within this sample are 85,000 or so distinct CDR3 sequences, with 8% to 9.5% of them counted one time only. The ten biggest clones cover about 1.2% of the sample. The sequenced sample consisted of naive CD8+ T cells from blood. The sample's cell subset or site, from its label and the paper: naive T cells, CD45RA high CD27+. All receptors come from a human donor in good health.

This chain connects TRBV7-9 to TRBJ2-6, with a possible D match to TRBD2 (5 bases). The length of the CDR3 is 15 residues. V was pared by 4 bases and J by 0 bases, with 7 bases between. Germline V gene data show CDR1 as SEHNR and CDR2 as FQNEAQ (reference sequence). The CDR3 reads CASSSEGSGANVLTF. The CDR3 DNA reads as TGTGCCAGCAGCTCCGAGGGCTCTGGGGCCAACGTCCTGACTTTC.

The rearrangement joins TRBV27 to TRBJ2-1; TRBD2 agrees at 13 bases. V lost 4 bases, J lost 2 bases, and 14 bases stayed unmatched. The CDR3 is 20 amino acids. Germline lookup yields CDR1 MNHEY and CDR2 SMNVEV (reference sequence). This CDR3 is CASSWGWGLAGSGTYNEQFF. DNA of the CDR3: TGTGCCAGCAGTTGGGGATGGGGACTAGCGGGATCGGGTACCTACAATGAGCAGTTCTTC.

There are a few counts of this clonotype. The J gene is TRBJ2-2, the V gene TRBV2, with TRBD2 as a possible D gene (5 bases). The germline V gene encodes CDR1 SNHLY and CDR2 FYNNEI. The V end lost 6 bases, the J end lost 0 bases, and 17 bases lay between the germline ends. The CDR3 sequence is 17 residues long. CDR3 residues: CASSDGIRGTNTGELFF. In nucleotides, the CDR3 is TGTGCCAGCAGCGATGGCATCCGGGGTACGAACACCGGGGAGCTGTTTTTT.

With respect to this clonotype: This clone may be a read error of a much larger clone one base away. The V call is TRBV14, the J call TRBJ2-7; D ambiguous. The CDR3 has 11 amino acids. V was clipped by 4 bases and J by 3 bases, with 4 bases between them. CDR1 and CDR2 from the germline V gene are SGHDN and FVKESK. In nucleotides, the CDR3 is TGTGCCAGCAGCCCTGACTACGAGCAGTACTTC. Protein: CASSPDYEQYF. Full variable domain (missing parts from reference TRBV14 and TRBJ2-7): EAGVTQFPSHSVIEKGQTVTLRCDPISGHDNLYWYRRVMGKEIKFLLHFVKESKQDESGMPNNRFLAERTGGTYSTLKVQPAELEDSGVYFCASSPDYEQYFGPGTRLTVT.

This clonotype came up many times. This chain joins TRBV20-1 and TRBJ2-7; tentatively, D is TRBD2 (6 bases). Germline CDR1 is DFQATT and CDR2 is SNEGSKA (reference sequence). CDR3 length equals 15 residues. Trimming removed 0 bases at V and 5 bases at J, with 17 bases between. The CDR3 sequence is CSARDVGGPPDEQYF. The CDR3 DNA follows: TGCAGTGCTAGAGATGTCGGGGGACCCCCTGACGAGCAGTACTTC.

This clonotype was observed many times. This sequence joins TRBV6-5 and TRBJ1-5; TRBD1 matches 7 bases. CDR1 and CDR2 (germline): MNHEY, SVGAGI. This CDR3 contains 17 residues. The V gene end was trimmed by 6 bases and the J gene end by 4 bases; junction bases not matched to a gene: 15. DNA of the CDR3: TGTGCCAGCAGAGTCCGGGACAGAGACTCCCGGAATCAGCCCCAGCATTTT. Protein sequence: CASRVRDRDSRNQPQHF.

This clonotype was found a few times. V gene TRBV20-1 combines with J gene TRBJ2-7, with TRBD2 identical over 7 bases. This CDR3 contains 15 residues. CDR1 DFQATT and CDR2 SNEGSKA come from the germline V gene (reference sequence). Germline trimming cut 1 base from V and 2 bases from J; bases unmatched to any gene: 8. This chain's CDR3 is CSARAASGLTYEQYF. The CDR3 nucleotides read TGCAGTGCTAGAGCCGCTAGCGGCTTAACCTACGAGCAGTACTTC.

This clonotype was detected a few times. This chain links TRBV9 with TRBJ1-1, with 8 bases matching TRBD1. Germline CDR1 and CDR2: SGDLS and YYNGEE. The CDR3 is 17 amino acids. J was trimmed by 6 bases and V by 0 bases; bases with no gene match: 13. This CDR3 is CASSVDPRWTGPPEAFF. DNA for the CDR3: TGTGCCAGCAGCGTAGACCCTCGTTGGACAGGGCCCCCTGAAGCTTTCTTT.

This clonotype was seen a handful of times. The rearrangement links TRBV5-6 to TRBJ2-7; D is unclear. The CDR3 consists of 14 residues. Trimming pared 2 bases from V and 1 base from J, leaving 10 bases between. Germline V CDR1 and CDR2: SGHDT, YYEEEE. The CDR3 DNA is TGTGCCAGCAGCTTAGGCGTTCGATCCTACGAGCAGTACTTC. Translated: CASSLGVRSYEQYF. The whole variable domain, remainder taken from reference TRBV5-6 and TRBJ2-7, is DAGVTQSPTHLIKTRGQQVTLRCSPKSGHDTVSWYQQALGQGPQFIFQYYEEEERQRGNFPDRFSGHQFPNYSSELNVNALLLGDSALYLCASSLGVRSYEQYFGPGTRLTVT.

There are many counts of this clonotype. This chain connects TRBV25-1 to TRBJ2-2; D remains unclear. The V end lost 8 bases, the J end lost 5 bases, and 12 bases lay between the germline ends. Germline V gene sequence: CDR1 MGHDK, CDR2 SYGVNS. The CDR3 runs to 13 residues. In nucleotides, the CDR3 is TGTGCCAGCGGCCACCTAGTTACCGGGGAGCTGTTTTTT. It encodes CASGHLVTGELFF.

The J gene is TRBJ2-7, the V gene TRBV4-2; 7 nucleotides line up with TRBD2. This CDR3 comprises 15 residues. Germline V lookup: CDR1 LGHNA, CDR2 YNFKEQ. The ends lost 1 base at V and 0 bases at J; junction bases unmatched: 3. CDR3 protein: CASSQGWDYSYEQYF. The CDR3 DNA reads TGTGCCAGCAGCCAAGGGTGGGACTACTCCTACGAGCAGTACTTC.

This clonotype was counted many times. The CDR3 DNA reads as TGTGCCATCAGTGTCAACAGGGGGGATGAGCAGTTCTTC. Its translation is CAISVNRGDEQFF. The V call is TRBV10-3, the J call TRBJ2-1; 8 positions match TRBD1. V was pared by 4 bases and J by 8 bases, with 4 bases of the junction left unmatched. This CDR3 contains 13 residues. The V gene's germline CDR1 is ENHRY and CDR2 SYGVKD.

This rearrangement joins TRBV7-9 to TRBJ2-7; 11 bases fit TRBD2. The CDR3 extends over 16 amino acids. V lost 2 bases and J lost 0; bases outside the gene matches: 3. Looked up from germline, CDR1 is SEHNR and CDR2 is FQNEAQ (reference sequence). In nucleotides, the CDR3 is TGTGCCAGCAGCTTATCGGGACTAGCGGACTCCTACGAGCAGTACTTC. Amino acids: CASSLSGLADSYEQYF. Looking up the rest from reference TRBV7-9 and TRBJ2-7 gives the full variable domain: DTGVSQNPRHKITKRGQNVTFRCDPISEHNRLYWYRQTLGQGPEFLTYFQNEAQLEKSRLLSDRFSAERPKGSFSTLEIQRTEQGDSAMYLCASSLSGLADSYEQYFGPGTRLTVT.